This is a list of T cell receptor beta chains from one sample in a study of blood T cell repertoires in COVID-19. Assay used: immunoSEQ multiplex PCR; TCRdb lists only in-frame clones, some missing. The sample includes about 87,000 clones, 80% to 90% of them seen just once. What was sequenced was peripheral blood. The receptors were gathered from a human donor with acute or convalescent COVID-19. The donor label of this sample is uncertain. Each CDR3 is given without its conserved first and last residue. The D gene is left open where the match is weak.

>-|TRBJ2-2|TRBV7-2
ASSLRGPNTGELF
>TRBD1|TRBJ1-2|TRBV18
ASSPESTGGNYGYT
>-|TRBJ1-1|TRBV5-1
ASNPGNMNTEAF
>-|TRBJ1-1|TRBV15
ATSRVQYTEAF
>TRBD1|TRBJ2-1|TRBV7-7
ASSLGQGAYNEQF
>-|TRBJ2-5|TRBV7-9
ASTLPVLEAQY
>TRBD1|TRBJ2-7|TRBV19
ASSPVDRDTYEQY
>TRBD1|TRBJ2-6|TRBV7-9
ASSPDPGQGAGANVLT
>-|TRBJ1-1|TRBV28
ASDTVTGPTEAF
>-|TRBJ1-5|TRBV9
ASSVEGGGQPQH